One and the same sample provided the 17 T cell receptor beta chains below, sequenced in a study of radiation and T cells in renal cell carcinoma. Time point of the sample: baseline pretreatment blood. Treatment in this sample: 15 Gy SBRT to primary tumor, nephrectomy 4 weeks later. The protocol was immunoSEQ multiplex PCR, while the TCRdb copy is restricted to in-frame clones and leaves out a portion. The sample has about 150,000 clones; nearly 90% are singletons. The sequencing used blood, collected from a patient whose treatment included radiotherapy and nephrectomy. Receptor source: a woman in her fifties or sixties with renal cell carcinoma.

This clone showed up just once. This sequence joins TRBV18 and TRBJ1-3, with D possibly being TRBD1 (6 bases). V lost 3 bases to trimming and J lost 1 base, with 7 bases between them. The CDR3 has 14 amino acids. Germline CDR1 is KGHSH and CDR2 is LQKENI. CDR3 protein: CASSPGTSGNTIYF. The CDR3 DNA reads TGTGCCAGCTCACCCGGGACATCTGGAAACACCATATATTTT.

V gene TRBV5-1 combines with J gene TRBJ1-3; D is possibly TRBD1 (5 bases). The germline CDR1 and CDR2 sequences are SGHRS and YFSETQ. Trimming cost V 4 bases and J 8 bases, with 13 bases left between them. This CDR3 comprises 13 residues. CDR3 coding DNA: TGCGCCAGCAGCCTGGGGGTTAGAGACACCATATATTTT. Amino acid sequence: CASSLGVRDTIYF.

The chain recombines TRBV5-5 with TRBJ2-7; the D gene could be TRBD1 or TRBD2 (5 bases each). CDR3 length: 14 residues. The germline CDR1 and CDR2 sequences are SGHKS and YYEKEE (reference sequence). The V gene lost 2 bases and the J gene lost 3 bases, with 12 bases spanning the gap. The CDR3 loop is CASSFQGDGYEQYF. CDR3 sequence (DNA): TGTGCCAGCAGCTTCCAGGGAGACGGCTACGAGCAGTACTTC. The full variable domain, its missing parts supplied by reference TRBV5-5 and TRBJ2-7, is DAGVTQSPTHLIKTRGQQVTLRCSPISGHKSVSWYQQVLGQGPQFIFQYYEKEERGRGNFPDRFSARQFPNYSSELNVNALLLGDSALYLCASSFQGDGYEQYFGPGTRLTVT.

The V gene is TRBV13, the J gene TRBJ2-3, with 12 bases fitting TRBD2. The CDR3 consists of 16 residues. Germline V gene data show CDR1 as PRHDT and CDR2 as FYEKMQ (reference sequence). Losses at the gene ends were 4 bases for V and 6 bases for J; bases not matched to a gene: 8. The chain's CDR3 is CASSSSGGAAYDTQYF. The CDR3 coding sequence is TGTGCCAGCAGCTCTAGCGGGGGGGCCGCGTATGATACGCAGTATTTT. Using reference TRBV13 and TRBJ2-3 for the parts outside the CDR3, the full variable domain is AAGVIQSPRHLIKEKRETATLKCYPIPRHDTVYWYQQGPGQDPQFLISFYEKMQSDKGSIPDRFSAQQFSDYHSELNMSSLELGDSALYFCASSSSGGAAYDTQYFGPGTRLTVL.

The chain recombines TRBV5-1 with TRBJ1-1; D is undetermined. Germline V gene lookup returns CDR1 SGHRS and CDR2 YFSETQ. The CDR3 has 15 amino acids. V lost 3 bases, J lost 0 bases, and 12 bases lay in between. The CDR3 region has the DNA TGCGCCAGCAGCTCGTATTGGGGAGTGAACACTGAAGCTTTCTTT. Translation: CASSSYWGVNTEAFF.

The gene calls are TRBV5-4 and TRBJ1-2, with D perhaps matching TRBD1 (5 bases). CDR3 size: 16 residues. Germline CDR1 reads SGHNT; CDR2 reads YYREEE (reference sequence). V shed 1 base and J shed 2 bases, with 15 bases lying between them. CDR3 bases: TGTGCCAGCAGCTTGCATACCCGAGGGGCCAACTATGGCTACACCTTC. It specifies CASSLHTRGANYGYTF.

This chain uses TRBV6-1 with TRBJ1-5, with a weak D call TRBD1 (6 bases). Looked up from germline, CDR1 is MNHNS and CDR2 is SASEGT. The CDR3 spans 12 residues. Trimming took off 3 bases at V and 9 bases at J, with 9 bases between the two ends. The CDR3: CASSEIQGPQHF. CDR3 sequence (DNA): TGTGCCAGCAGTGAGATACAGGGGCCCCAGCATTTT.

This chain uses TRBV5-1 with TRBJ2-5, with TRBD2 matching 11 bases. The CDR3 is 15 amino acids. Germline trimming cut 5 bases from V and 5 bases from J; bases unmatched to any gene: 8. Germline values: CDR1 SGHRS, CDR2 YFSETQ. CDR3 protein: CASRDLAGGQETQYF. The DNA of the CDR3 is TGCGCCAGCAGGGACTTAGCGGGGGGGCAGGAGACCCAGTACTTC.

V and J are TRBV21-1 and TRBJ1-1. TRBV21-1 counts as a pseudogene. The CDR3 has 16 residues. CDR3 nucleotide sequence: TGTGCCAGCCGAATAGGGGACTGCCCAATGAACACTGAAGCTTTCTTT. Its translation is CASRIGDCPMNTEAFF.

This rearrangement joins TRBV7-8 to TRBJ2-3; D gene uncertain. This CDR3 spans 13 amino acids. The V end lost 2 bases, the J end lost 3 bases, and 6 bases lay between the germline ends. Per the germline V gene, CDR1 is SGHVS and CDR2 is FQNEAQ. DNA of the CDR3: TGTGCCAGCAGCTTAAAGACAACAGATACGCAGTATTTT. It encodes CASSLKTTDTQYF.

The chain uses TRBV5-1 and TRBJ2-5; 15 positions match TRBD2. The CDR3 has 17 residues. Germline V gene sequence: CDR1 SGHRS, CDR2 YFSETQ. The J segment lost 3 bases and the V segment lost 0 bases, leaving 3 bases of the junction unmatched. CDR3 sequence reads: CASSLAWTSGGEETQYF. Written as DNA, the CDR3 is TGCGCCAGCAGCTTGGCCTGGACTAGCGGGGGGGAAGAGACCCAGTACTTC.

This clone was observed a few times. The rearrangement joins TRBV7-2 to TRBJ1-5; no reliable D call. The CDR3 consists of 15 residues. Deletions cut 0 bases from V and 5 bases from J, with 11 bases between. In germline, CDR1 is SGHTA, CDR2 FQGNSA. The CDR3 is CASSLAGQQHQPQHF. CDR3 sequence (DNA): TGTGCCAGCAGCTTAGCGGGCCAACAGCATCAGCCCCAGCATTTT. Full variable domain (remainder filled in from reference TRBV7-2 and TRBJ1-5): GAGVSQSPSNKVTEKGKDVELRCDPISGHTALYWYRQSLGQGLEFLIYFQGNSAPDKSGLPSDRFSAERTGGSVSTLTIQRTQQEDSAVYLCASSLAGQQHQPQHFGDGTRLSIL.

The V gene is TRBV19, the J gene TRBJ1-3; 7 nucleotides align to TRBD1. CDR1 is LNHDA and CDR2 is SQIVND in the germline V gene (reference sequence). V lost 7 bases and J lost 4; bases outside the gene matches: 7. The CDR3 runs 14 residues. For the CDR3, the DNA is TGTGCCAGTAATTCGGGACAGAAAGGAAACACCATATATTTT. It encodes CASNSGQKGNTIYF. Drawing the rest from reference TRBV19 and TRBJ1-3, the complete variable domain is DGGITQSPKYLFRKEGQNVTLSCEQNLNHDAMYWYRQDPGQGLRLIYYSQIVNDFQKGDIAEGYSVSREKKESFPLTVTSAQKNPTAFYLCASNSGQKGNTIYFGEGSWLTVV.

The rearrangement joins TRBV30 to TRBJ2-7; TRBD1 agrees at 8 bases. The germline V gene encodes CDR1 GTSNPN and CDR2 SVGIG (reference sequence). The CDR3 length is 15 residues. After removal of 4 bases from V and 2 bases from J, the junction contained 10 bases not matched to a gene. The CDR3, as DNA: TGTGCCTGGAACAGACAGGGGACGGCGACCTACGAGCAGTACTTC. As protein: CAWNRQGTATYEQYF.

A note on this clone: Other DNA sequences from this sample encode an identical CDR3 as well. The V gene is TRBV4-3, the J gene TRBJ1-2; maybe TRBD1 (5 bases). The length of the CDR3 is 15 residues. Between the trimmed V and J ends, which lost 0 bases and 1 base, there was a span of 9 bases. CDR1 is LGHNA and CDR2 is YSLEER in the germline V gene. In DNA form, the CDR3 reads TGCGCCAGCAGCCAAGAAGGCAGGGTTAACTATGGCTACACCTTC. It codes for CASSQEGRVNYGYTF.

The V gene is TRBV9, the J gene TRBJ2-5; D is possibly TRBD1 (6 bases). The CDR3 has 15 residues. Germline-derived CDR1 and CDR2 are SGDLS and YYNGEE. V gave up 2 bases and J gave up 1 base, with 12 bases separating them. The CDR3 DNA reads as TGTGCCAGCAGCGTTATAACAGGGTCCCAAGAGACCCAGTACTTC. This gives the protein CASSVITGSQETQYF.

The chain joins TRBV6-1 to TRBJ1-1; D is undetermined. The CDR3 extends over 14 amino acids. Germline loops: CDR1 MNHNS, CDR2 SASEGT. Deletions cut 2 bases from V and 4 bases from J, with 11 bases between. The CDR3 DNA is TGTGCCAGCAGTGAAACAAAGGCCCTCACTGAAGCTTTCTTT. This encodes CASSETKALTEAFF.